This passage covers 4 T cell receptor beta chains from one sample sequenced in a study of cytomegalovirus exposure and HLA in healthy donors. Primers: 60 Vbeta forward and 13 Jbeta reverse. Measured with immunoSEQ multiplex PCR; TCRdb has only the in-frame clones, and not every one. The data show some 150,000 clones, over 65% seen once. The sample consisted of PBMCs. The receptors shown here come from a man aged 35 to 55 in good health and CMV-seropositive.

This clone was observed a single time. The rearrangement links TRBV27 to TRBJ1-6; D uncertain. The CDR3 consists of 12 residues. V was trimmed by 6 bases and J by 10 bases, leaving 10 bases between them. Germline loops: CDR1 MNHEY, CDR2 SMNVEV (reference sequence). In DNA form, the CDR3 reads TGTGCCAGCAGGACATCGGCATCACCCCTCCACTTT. Translation gives CASRTSASPLHF.

The chain carries TRBV18 and TRBJ2-5, with D possibly being TRBD2 (6 bases). Germline V CDR1 and CDR2: KGHSH, LQKENI. Trimming removed 0 bases at V and 4 bases at J, with 6 bases between. There are 13 residues in the CDR3. This chain's CDR3 is CASSPPEGETQYF. The CDR3 DNA reads TGTGCCAGCTCACCACCGGAGGGAGAGACCCAGTACTTC.

This chain joins TRBV7-9 and TRBJ2-7; D uncertain. This CDR3 has 15 residues. The germline V and J ends were trimmed by 0 bases and 3 bases, with 12 bases remaining between them. In germline, CDR1 is SEHNR, CDR2 FQNEAQ (reference sequence). In DNA form, the CDR3 reads TGTGCCAGCAGCTTAGCAGAGTCGATAGTCTACGAGCAGTACTTC. Residues: CASSLAESIVYEQYF.

The chain combines TRBV7-9 with TRBJ2-6; 8 bases agree with TRBD1. Germline V gives CDR1 SEHNR, CDR2 FQNEAQ (reference sequence). The ends lost 5 bases at V and 2 bases at J; junction bases unmatched: 11. The CDR3 covers 18 residues. Here the CDR3 reads CASSRGQGRSAGANVLTF. The DNA for the CDR3 is TGTGCCAGCAGCCGAGGACAGGGCAGGTCAGCTGGGGCCAACGTCCTGACTTTC.